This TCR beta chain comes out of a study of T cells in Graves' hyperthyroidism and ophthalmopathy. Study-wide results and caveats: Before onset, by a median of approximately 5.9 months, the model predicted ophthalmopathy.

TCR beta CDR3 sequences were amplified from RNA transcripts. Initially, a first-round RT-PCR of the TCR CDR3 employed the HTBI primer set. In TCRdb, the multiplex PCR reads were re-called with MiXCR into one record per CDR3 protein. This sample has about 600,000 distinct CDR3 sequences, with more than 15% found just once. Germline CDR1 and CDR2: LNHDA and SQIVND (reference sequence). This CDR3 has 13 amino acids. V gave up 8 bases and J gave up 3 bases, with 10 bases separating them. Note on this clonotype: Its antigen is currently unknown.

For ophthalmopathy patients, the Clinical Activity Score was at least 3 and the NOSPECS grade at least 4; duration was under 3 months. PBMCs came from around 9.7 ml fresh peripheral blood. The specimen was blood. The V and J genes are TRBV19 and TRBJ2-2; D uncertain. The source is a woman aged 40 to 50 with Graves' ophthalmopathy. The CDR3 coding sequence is TGTGCCAGTTACTCGGCGGACACCGGGGAGCTGTTTTTT. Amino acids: CASYSADTGELFF. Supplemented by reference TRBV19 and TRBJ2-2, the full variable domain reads DGGITQSPKYLFRKEGQNVTLSCEQNLNHDAMYWYRQDPGQGLRLIYYSQIVNDFQKGDIAEGYSVSREKKESFPLTVTSAQKNPTAFYLCASYSADTGELFFGEGSRLTVL.